Described below is a single TCR beta chain sequence and its context. During active infection, Seattle patients enrolled and were then monitored through disease. Sequencing used immunoSEQ multiplex PCR; TCRdb keeps in-frame clones, though not all of them. The sample contains about 350,000 clones, approximately 86% of which appear only once. Trimming removed 2 bases at V and 8 bases at J, with 7 bases between. The CDR3 length is 13 residues. Germline lookup yields CDR1 SGHAT and CDR2 FQDESV (reference sequence). These data come from a study of blood T cell repertoires in COVID-19. Overall study: In each case, the material was cDNA or gDNA derived from T cells, B-cell-depleted T cells, or PBMCs.

This receptor was obtained from a man aged 30 to 39 with COVID-19, enrolled during active disease. Sequences were obtained from peripheral blood. The chain employs TRBV11-1 and TRBJ1-6; no firm D call. In DNA form, the CDR3 reads TGTGCCAGCAGCTTATCCTCGTATTCACCCCTCCACTTT. Protein product: CASSLSSYSPLHF. Full variable domain (outside the CDR3, taken from reference TRBV11-1 and TRBJ1-6): EAEVAQSPRYKITEKSQAVAFWCDPISGHATLYWYRQILGQGPELLVQFQDESVVDDSQLPKDRFSAERLKGVDSTLKIQPAELGDSAMYLCASSLSSYSPLHFGNGTRLTVT.